The clone carrying this T cell receptor (beta chain) came up many times. This specimen belongs to a study of identical twins. V shed 3 bases and J 5 bases; nucleotides not matched to a gene: 6. CDR3 length: 13 residues. The germline CDR1 and CDR2 sequences are DFQATT and SNEGSKA (reference sequence). TCRdb fed the 5' RACE reads into MiXCR, producing one record per CDR3 protein. The sample holds about 200,000 distinct CDR3 sequences, about 10% seen once. The sequenced sample was memory T cells sorted from blood. The receptor was isolated from a man between 45 and 60 years old in good health. The chain employs TRBV20-1 and TRBJ2-5; 7 bases match TRBD1. The CDR3 DNA sequence: TGCAGTGCTAGGGAGACAGGGCGGGAGACCCAGTACTTC. This gives the protein CSARETGRETQYF.